The 32 T cell receptor beta chains listed next were all sequenced from one sample in a study of identical twins. MiXCR, run by TCRdb on the 5' RACE reads, gives a single entry per CDR3 protein. The table shows about 790,000 distinct CDR3 sequences, with roughly 18% occurring only once. The data also belong to a second study, concerning T cells expressing NK-cell markers.

The material sequenced was PBMCs. The receptors originated from a woman between 18 and 29 years old in good health.

This clonotype was counted only a few times. This sequence joins TRBV7-9 and TRBJ1-2, with D unclear. Germline CDR1 SEHNR, CDR2 FQNEAQ (reference sequence). With 2 bases removed from V and 2 bases from J, the gap between germline ends came to 12 bases. CDR3 length equals 15 residues. CDR3 sequence: CASSLTRADNYGYTF. The CDR3 DNA reads TGTGCCAGCAGCTTAACGCGTGCAGACAACTATGGCTACACCTTC.

This rearrangement joins TRBV29-1 to TRBJ1-2; 7 nucleotides line up with TRBD1. V shed 6 bases, J shed 6 bases, and the junction held 7 bases outside the gene matches. The CDR3 loop spans 12 amino acids. Germline V lookup: CDR1 SQVTM, CDR2 ANQGSEA. DNA of the CDR3: TGCAGCGTGACAGGGTCTGCTGATGGCTACACCTTC. This translates into CSVTGSADGYTF. Based on the CDR3 plus reference TRBV29-1 and TRBJ1-2, the full variable domain is SAVISQKPSRDICQRGTSLTIQCQVDSQVTMMFWYRQQPGQSLTLIATANQGSEATYESGFVIDKFPISRPNLTFSTLTVSNMSPEDSSIYLCSVTGSADGYTFGSGTRLTVV.

CDR3: CASTPGGWDIQYF. The CDR3 DNA reads TGTGCCAGCACCCCAGGTGGGTGGGACATTCAGTACTTC. The chain joins TRBV11-2 to TRBJ2-4, with D uncertain. Looked up from germline, CDR1 is SGHAT and CDR2 is FQNNGV. There are 13 residues in the CDR3. The V end was cut by 7 bases, the J end by 8 bases, with 15 bases between.

This chain links TRBV7-9 with TRBJ2-1; TRBD2 aligns across 7 bases. Germline lookup yields CDR1 SEHNR and CDR2 FQNEAQ (reference sequence). V was pared by 5 bases and J by 3 bases, with 13 bases of the junction left unmatched. The CDR3 loop spans 17 amino acids. CDR3 in DNA: TGTGCCAGCAGCCCCCTCCCCCCCGAGCGGGACTACAATGAGCAGTTCTTC. It encodes CASSPLPPERDYNEQFF.

The genes are TRBV20-1 and TRBJ2-5; TRBD2 matches at 8 bases. Germline V gene data show CDR1 as DFQATT and CDR2 as SNEGSKA (reference sequence). The CDR3 has 15 amino acids. V dropped 1 base and J dropped 5; count of bases not matched to a gene: 9. CDR3 in DNA: TGCAGTGCTAGAGGACCCGGGACTAGTCGGGAGACCCAGTACTTC. Translation gives CSARGPGTSRETQYF.

The J gene is TRBJ2-7, the V gene TRBV6-1; 7 positions match TRBD2. The CDR3 totals 14 residues. V lost 6 bases, J lost 5 bases, and 10 bases stayed unmatched. The V gene's germline CDR1 is MNHNS and CDR2 SASEGT. This CDR3 reads CASRLGGRRDEQYF. CDR3 nucleotides: TGTGCCAGCAGACTGGGGGGGAGGCGCGACGAGCAGTACTTC.

This clonotype was seen more than once but under ten times. The chain carries TRBV20-1 and TRBJ1-2, with TRBD1 matching 7 bases. This CDR3 region has 14 residues. The germline gives CDR1 DFQATT, CDR2 SNEGSKA (reference sequence). V gave up 0 bases and J gave up 6 bases; unmatched junction bases: 7. In nucleotides, the CDR3 is TGCAGTGCTAGAGATCAGGGGACAGCCCATGGCTACACCTTC. It encodes CSARDQGTAHGYTF.

This clonotype was counted many times. This sequence joins TRBV12-3 or TRBV12-4 and TRBJ1-1, with D uncertain. The CDR3 loop spans 12 amino acids. Trimming pared 5 bases from V and 4 bases from J, leaving 8 bases between. CDR3 protein: CASSHEGTEAFF. The CDR3 nucleotides read TGTGCCAGCAGTCATGAGGGCACTGAAGCTTTCTTT.

The V gene is TRBV7-2, the J gene TRBJ2-7; perhaps TRBD1 as D (5 bases). Germline V gene lookup returns CDR1 SGHTA and CDR2 FQGNSA. Trimming took 2 bases from V and 6 from J, leaving 20 bases between them. This CDR3 is 16 amino acids long. In DNA, the CDR3 is TGTGCCAGCAGCTTATCCCTAACAGGAATCCTAAGCGAGCAGTACTTC. It encodes CASSLSLTGILSEQYF.

This clonotype came up a few times. The rearrangement uses TRBV20-1 and TRBJ2-1; 8 nucleotides match TRBD1. J lost 1 base, V lost 1 base, and 9 bases had no gene match. The CDR3 loop spans 17 amino acids. Germline CDR1 DFQATT, CDR2 SNEGSKA (reference sequence). CDR3 region: CSARGSLRGPSYNEQFF. CDR3 in DNA: TGCAGTGCTAGAGGGAGTCTCAGGGGGCCGTCCTACAATGAGCAGTTCTTC.

The J gene is TRBJ2-5, the V gene TRBV10-3; no clear D. Germline loops: CDR1 ENHRY, CDR2 SYGVKD. The CDR3 covers 13 residues. The ends were cut back, 9 bases at V and 5 bases at J, with 16 bases in the middle. The CDR3 sequence is CAISTRLDETQYF. In DNA, the CDR3 is TGTGCCATTTCCACGCGTCTTGATGAGACCCAGTACTTC.

This chain joins TRBV10-3 and TRBJ2-5, with 10 bases aligning to TRBD2. The V gene's germline CDR1 is ENHRY and CDR2 SYGVKD. V dropped 7 bases and J dropped 2; count of bases not matched to a gene: 10. The CDR3 is made up of 16 amino acids. CDR3: CAINTGTSDKQETQYF. The CDR3 DNA reads TGTGCCATCAATACCGGGACTAGCGACAAGCAAGAGACCCAGTACTTC.

The genes are TRBV21-1 and TRBJ2-7; TRBD1, the table's D call, was not compared with the DNA. TRBV21-1 is a pseudogene. The CDR3 loop spans 14 amino acids. The CDR3 bases are TGTGCCAGCAGCAACTACAGGGAGAACTACGAGCAGTACTTC. The encoded protein is CASSNYRENYEQYF.

This clonotype appeared a few times. The CDR3 DNA follows: TGTGCCAGCAGTTACGCGACGAGAGTTGAGCAGTTCTTC. Its protein product is CASSYATRVEQFF. The chain has TRBV6-2 or TRBV6-3 and TRBJ2-1; D is ambiguous. The V end was cut by 2 bases, the J end by 9 bases, with 11 bases between. Germline V gives CDR1 MNHEY, CDR2 SVGEGT. The CDR3 spans 13 residues.

The chain uses TRBV24-1 and TRBJ2-1; 8 bases match TRBD2. CDR3 length equals 14 residues. Per the germline V gene, CDR1 is KGHDR and CDR2 is SFDVKD. V lost 11 bases to trimming and J lost 1 base; unmatched junction nucleotides: 6. CDR3 protein: CAIAAGGSYNEQFF. CDR3 DNA sequence: TGTGCCATCGCTGCGGGGGGTTCCTACAATGAGCAGTTCTTC.

The table lists this clonotype with a few counts. The CDR3 loop reads CSVIEASGDQPQHF. In nucleotides, the CDR3 is TGCAGTGTCATTGAAGCATCAGGGGATCAGCCCCAGCATTTT. The gene calls are TRBV20-1 and TRBJ1-5; D may be TRBD1 (6 bases). Between the trimmed V and J ends, which lost 7 bases and 5 bases, there was a span of 18 bases. The CDR3 has 14 amino acids. Per germline, CDR1 DFQATT and CDR2 SNEGSKA (reference sequence).

The rearrangement joins TRBV19 to TRBJ2-1; possibly TRBD1 for D (6 bases). CDR1 LNHDA and CDR2 SQIVND come from the germline V gene (reference sequence). The germline V and J ends were trimmed by 4 bases and 8 bases, with 21 bases remaining between them. This CDR3 region has 16 residues. Written as DNA, the CDR3 is TGTGCCAGTAGTACCCCAAGGGCCCCTCCAGGGGATGAGCAGTTCTTC. It yields the protein CASSTPRAPPGDEQFF.

This CDR3 is CSAIVAGSYEQYF. CDR3 nucleotide sequence: TGCAGTGCTATAGTGGCGGGTTCCTACGAGCAGTACTTC. This sequence joins TRBV20-1 and TRBJ2-7; the D gene is possibly TRBD2 (5 bases). The V gene lost 4 bases and the J gene lost 1 base, with 11 bases spanning the gap. Germline CDR1 DFQATT, CDR2 SNEGSKA (reference sequence). This CDR3 contains 13 residues.

This clonotype was seen more than once but under ten times. The chain combines TRBV5-5 with TRBJ2-3; maybe TRBD2 (5 bases). Germline CDR1 reads SGHKS; CDR2 reads YYEKEE (reference sequence). V was pared by 4 bases and J by 3 bases, with 18 bases between. This CDR3 spans 16 amino acids. In DNA, the CDR3 is TGTGCCAGCAGCGGCGTGAGGGTGGGGTATACAGATACGCAGTATTTT. Its translation: CASSGVRVGYTDTQYF.

The chain joins TRBV6-2 or TRBV6-3 to TRBJ2-6; weak D call: TRBD1 (6 bases). Trimming stripped 5 bases from V and 2 bases from J, with 7 bases between. This CDR3 has 14 amino acids. Germline-derived CDR1 and CDR2 are MNHEY and SVGEGT. As DNA, the CDR3 is TGTGCCAGCAGTCCAGGGGCTGGGGCCAACGTCCTGACTTTC. This codes for CASSPGAGANVLTF.

In this sample, this clonotype turned up a few times. The chain couples TRBV7-9 to TRBJ2-5; no firm D call. Germline V gives CDR1 SEHNR, CDR2 FQNEAQ (reference sequence). The CDR3 sequence is 13 residues long. The V end was cut by 8 bases, the J end by 7 bases, with 17 bases between. The CDR3 coding sequence is TGTGCCAGCTTTCTCTCCCAAGAAGGGACCCAGTACTTC. It specifies CASFLSQEGTQYF.

The chain employs TRBV7-9 and TRBJ2-3; weak D call: TRBD1 (5 bases). V was shortened by 1 base and J by 3 bases, with 8 bases between the two germline ends. The CDR3 runs to 14 residues. Germline CDR1 and CDR2: SEHNR and FQNEAQ (reference sequence). The CDR3 bases are TGTGCCAGCAGCTTAGGGGGCCAGACAGATACGCAGTATTTT. Translated, it gives CASSLGGQTDTQYF.

The rearrangement joins TRBV5-1 to TRBJ1-1; no firm D call. CDR3 length: 14 residues. V was trimmed by 0 bases and J by 7 bases, leaving 13 bases between them. In germline, CDR1 is SGHRS, CDR2 YFSETQ. The CDR3 DNA reads TGCGCCAGCAGCTTGGAGCGACGGGCTAATGAAGCTTTCTTT. The encoded protein is CASSLERRANEAFF.

The chain couples TRBV10-3 to TRBJ1-1; possible D gene TRBD1, 5 bases. V lost 6 bases, J lost 4 bases, and 12 bases lay in between. This CDR3 spans 13 amino acids. Germline lookup yields CDR1 ENHRY and CDR2 SYGVKD. CDR3 in DNA: TGTGCCATCAGCCCGGGGCGGTCCACTGAAGCTTTCTTT. This translates into CAISPGRSTEAFF.

This clonotype was observed a handful of times. The chain is built from TRBV7-9 and TRBJ1-1, with D hard to call. The V gene lost 3 bases and the J gene lost 7 bases, with 9 bases spanning the gap. The CDR3 consists of 12 residues. The germline CDR1 and CDR2 sequences are SEHNR and FQNEAQ (reference sequence). The CDR3 reads CASSFEGNEAFF. CDR3 in DNA: TGTGCCAGCAGCTTCGAGGGTAATGAAGCTTTCTTT.

The chain joins TRBV6-5 to TRBJ2-5; 8 bases line up with TRBD2. CDR1 MNHEY and CDR2 SVGAGI come from the germline V gene. V lost 2 bases to trimming and J lost 5 bases; unmatched junction nucleotides: 7. The CDR3 spans 15 residues. Here the CDR3 DNA reads TGTGCCAGCAGTTACGGTCCGGGAGGGGGGGAGACCCAGTACTTC. Translation: CASSYGPGGGETQYF.

V usage is TRBV5-6 and J usage is TRBJ1-1; D unresolved. The CDR3 length is 13 residues. Per germline, CDR1 SGHDT and CDR2 YYEEEE. V was trimmed by 0 bases and J by 5 bases, leaving 8 bases between them. CDR3 DNA: TGTGCCAGCAGCTTGGAGGCATTGACTGAAGCTTTCTTT. The encoded protein is CASSLEALTEAFF.

The chain employs TRBV6-2 or TRBV6-3 and TRBJ2-2; 14 bases agree with TRBD2. CDR1 is MNHEY, CDR2 SVGEGT, per germline. The trim removed 4 bases at V and 5 bases at J, leaving 15 bases unmatched. The CDR3 has 20 residues. The CDR3 is CASSSRLGLAGGSWTGELFF. The DNA of the CDR3 is TGTGCCAGCAGTTCTCGTTTAGGACTAGCGGGAGGCTCGTGGACCGGGGAGCTGTTTTTT.

The chain has TRBV15 and TRBJ1-1; D possibly corresponds to TRBD1 (6 bases). Trimming removed 1 base at V and 7 bases at J, with 13 bases between. This CDR3 comprises 14 residues. Germline CDR1 reads LNHNV; CDR2 reads YYDKDF (reference sequence). The CDR3, as DNA: TGTGCCACCAGCAGAGGGGGGGCACGACATGAAGCTTTCTTT. This sequence encodes CATSRGGARHEAFF.

The J gene is TRBJ2-7, the V gene TRBV20-1; 8 positions match TRBD1. The germline V gene encodes CDR1 DFQATT and CDR2 SNEGSKA (reference sequence). V shed 1 base and J 2 bases; nucleotides not matched to a gene: 4. There are 14 residues in the CDR3. CDR3 amino acids: CSARVETGAYEQYF. The CDR3 bases are TGCAGTGCTAGAGTTGAGACAGGGGCCTACGAGCAGTACTTC.

This rearrangement joins TRBV20-1 to TRBJ1-2, with 10 bases that match TRBD1. The ends lost 3 bases at V and 2 bases at J; junction bases unmatched: 0. The CDR3 length is 13 residues. CDR1 and CDR2 (germline): DFQATT, SNEGSKA (reference sequence). The CDR3 DNA is TGCAGTGCTAGGGACAGGGGGAACTATGGCTACACCTTC. Amino acid sequence: CSARDRGNYGYTF.

This clonotype appeared a few times. The CDR3 loop reads CATQGISSYEQYF. CDR3 nucleotide sequence: TGTGCCACGCAGGGTATTAGCTCCTACGAGCAGTACTTC. J is TRBJ2-7 and V is TRBV7-9, with D perhaps TRBD1 (5 bases). CDR3 length: 13 amino acids. Trimming shortened V by 10 bases and J by 0 bases, and 13 bases separated the two germline ends. From germline, CDR1 is SEHNR and CDR2 FQNEAQ (reference sequence).